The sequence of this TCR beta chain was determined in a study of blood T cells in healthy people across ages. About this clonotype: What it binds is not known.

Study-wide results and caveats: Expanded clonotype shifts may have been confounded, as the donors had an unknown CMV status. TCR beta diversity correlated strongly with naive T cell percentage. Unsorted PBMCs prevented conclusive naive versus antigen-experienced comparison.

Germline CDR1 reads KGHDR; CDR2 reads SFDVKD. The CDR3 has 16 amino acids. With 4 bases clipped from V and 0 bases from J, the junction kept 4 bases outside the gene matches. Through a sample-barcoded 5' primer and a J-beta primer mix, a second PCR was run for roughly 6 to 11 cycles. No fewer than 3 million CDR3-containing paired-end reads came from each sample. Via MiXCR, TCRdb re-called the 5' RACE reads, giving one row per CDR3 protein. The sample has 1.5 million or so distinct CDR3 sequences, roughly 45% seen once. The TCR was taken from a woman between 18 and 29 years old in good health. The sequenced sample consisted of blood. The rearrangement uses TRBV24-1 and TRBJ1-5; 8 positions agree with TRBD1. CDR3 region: CATSDLTGDSNQPQHF. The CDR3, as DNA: TGTGCCACCAGTGACCTGACAGGGGATAGCAATCAGCCCCAGCATTTT.